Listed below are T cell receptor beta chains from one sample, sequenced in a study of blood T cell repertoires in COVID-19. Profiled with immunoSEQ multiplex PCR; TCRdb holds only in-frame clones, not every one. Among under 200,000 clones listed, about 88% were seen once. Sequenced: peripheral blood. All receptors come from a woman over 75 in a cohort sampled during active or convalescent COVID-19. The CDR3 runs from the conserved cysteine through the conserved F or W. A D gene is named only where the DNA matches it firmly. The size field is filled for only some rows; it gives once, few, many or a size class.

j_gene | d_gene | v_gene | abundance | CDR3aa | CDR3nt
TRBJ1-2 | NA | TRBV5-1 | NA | CASSGRGTNYGYTF | TGCGCCAGCAGTGGAAGGGGGACTAACTATGGCTACACCTTC
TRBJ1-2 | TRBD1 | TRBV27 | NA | CASSNYRGSDYGYTF | TGTGCCAGCAGTAACTACAGGGGAAGTGACTATGGCTACACCTTC
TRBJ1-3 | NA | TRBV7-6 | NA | CASSPDTGNTIYF | TGTGCCAGCAGCCCTGACACAGGAAACACCATATATTTT
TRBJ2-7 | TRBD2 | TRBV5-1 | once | CASSPPRTSGGSSYEQYF | TGCGCCAGCAGCCCACCGAGGACTAGCGGGGGTAGCTCCTACGAGCAGTACTTC
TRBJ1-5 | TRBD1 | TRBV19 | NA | CASSIFRRGYNQPQHF | TGTGCCAGTAGTATTTTCCGCAGGGGGTACAATCAGCCCCAGCATTTT
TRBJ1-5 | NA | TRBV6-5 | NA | CASSRWGQNQPQHF | TGTGCCAGCAGCCGGTGGGGGCAGAATCAGCCCCAGCATTTT
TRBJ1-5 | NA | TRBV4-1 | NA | CASRDTGPNQPQHF | TGCGCCAGCAGAGATACAGGGCCTAATCAGCCCCAGCATTTT
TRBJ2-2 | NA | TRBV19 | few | CASSIFNTGELFF | TGTGCCAGTAGTATCTTTAACACCGGGGAGCTGTTTTTT
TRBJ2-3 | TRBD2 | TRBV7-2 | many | CASSLAGATTQYF | TGTGCCAGCAGTCTAGCGGGAGCTACTACGCAGTATTTT
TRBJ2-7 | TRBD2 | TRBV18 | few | CASSPPRHSGLRTYEQYF | TGTGCCAGCTCACCACCCCGTCACTCGGGACTACGAACTTACGAGCAGTACTTC
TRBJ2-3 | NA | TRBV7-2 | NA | CASSFQGSTDTQYF | TGTGCCAGCAGCTTTCAGGGGAGCACAGATACGCAGTATTTT
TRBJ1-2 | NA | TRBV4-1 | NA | CASSLVDGGKGGYTF | TGCGCCAGCAGCCTCGTAGATGGGGGCAAAGGGGGCTACACCTTC
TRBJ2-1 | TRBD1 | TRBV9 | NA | CASRETGQTYNEQFF | TGTGCCAGCAGGGAAACGGGACAGACCTACAATGAGCAGTTCTTC
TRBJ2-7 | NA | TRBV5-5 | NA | CASSLQGYEQYF | TGTGCCAGCAGCTTGCAGGGTTACGAGCAGTACTTC
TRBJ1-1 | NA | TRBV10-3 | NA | CAIRDRENTEAFF | TGTGCCATCAGAGACAGAGAAAACACTGAAGCTTTCTTT
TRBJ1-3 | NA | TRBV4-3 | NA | CASSQDRGNTIYF | TGCGCCAGCAGCCAAGATCGTGGAAACACCATATATTTT
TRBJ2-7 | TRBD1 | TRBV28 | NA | CASSRVQGGPMGEQYF | TGTGCCAGCAGTCGAGTACAGGGGGGACCTATGGGCGAGCAGTACTTC
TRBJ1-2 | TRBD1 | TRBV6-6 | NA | CASSYLETGGNYGYTF | TGTGCCAGCAGTTACCTCGAGACAGGGGGGAACTATGGCTACACCTTC
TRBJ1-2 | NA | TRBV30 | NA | CAWSGFVGGPYTF | TGTGCCTGGAGTGGTTTCGTAGGCGGCCCCTACACCTTC
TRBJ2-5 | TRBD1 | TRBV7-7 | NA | CASSFRQGGQETQYF | TGTGCCAGCAGCTTCAGACAGGGGGGGCAAGAGACCCAGTACTTC
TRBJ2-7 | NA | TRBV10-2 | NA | CASSEEFTEQYF | TGCGCCAGCAGTGAAGAGTTTACCGAGCAGTACTTC
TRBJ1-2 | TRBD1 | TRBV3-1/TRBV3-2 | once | CASSQIDRGGGYTF | TGTGCCAGCAGCCAAATCGACAGGGGAGGAGGCTACACCTTC
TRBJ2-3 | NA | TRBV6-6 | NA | CASSYRGSTDTQYF | TGTGCCAGCAGTTATCGGGGGAGCACAGATACGCAGTATTTT
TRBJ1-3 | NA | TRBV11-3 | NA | CASSFRNTIYF | TGTGCCAGCAGCTTCAGAAACACCATATATTTT
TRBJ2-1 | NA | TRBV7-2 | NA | CASSLRVTTEQFF | TGTGCCAGCAGCTTACGGGTCACCACTGAGCAGTTCTTC
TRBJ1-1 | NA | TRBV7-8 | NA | CASSLAQNTEAFF | TGTGCCAGCAGCTTAGCACAGAACACTGAAGCTTTCTTT
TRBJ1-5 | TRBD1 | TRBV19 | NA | CASSIPHRGPYQPQHF | TGTGCCAGTAGTATACCTCACAGGGGGCCGTATCAGCCCCAGCATTTT
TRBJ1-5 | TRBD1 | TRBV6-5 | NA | CASSSGQINQPQHF | TGTGCCAGCAGTTCGGGACAGATCAATCAGCCCCAGCATTTT
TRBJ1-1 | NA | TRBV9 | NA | CASSPDARAEAFF | TGTGCCAGCAGCCCAGATGCGAGGGCTGAAGCTTTCTTT
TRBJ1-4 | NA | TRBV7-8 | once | CASSFFLTNEKLFF | TGTGCCAGCAGCTTCTTTCTAACTAATGAAAAACTGTTTTTT
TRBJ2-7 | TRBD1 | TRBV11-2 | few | CASSLDRGQGQQYF | TGTGCCAGCAGCTTAGATCGGGGACAGGGTCAGCAGTACTTC
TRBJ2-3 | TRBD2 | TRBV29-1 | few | CSAGLAGGTDTQYF | TGCAGCGCAGGACTAGCGGGGGGTACAGATACGCAGTATTTT
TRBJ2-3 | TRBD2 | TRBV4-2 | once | CASSQEGTSGSGTQYF | TGTGCCAGCAGCCAAGAAGGGACTAGCGGGAGCGGTACGCAGTATTTT